These 17 T cell receptor beta chains originate from one sample sequenced in a study of CDR3 diversity in severe acne. TCRdb ran MiXCR on the PCR reads and lists one entry per CDR3 protein. This table has more than 80,000 distinct CDR3 sequences, approximately 49% appearing once. The sequenced material came from blood. These receptor sequences come from a male donor with severe acne vulgaris.

Worth noting for this clonotype: This may stem from a read error, because a much larger clone lies one nucleotide away. The chain has TRBV5-1 and TRBJ2-1, with 9 nucleotides matching TRBD2. After removal of 2 bases from V and 3 bases from J, the junction contained 3 bases not matched to a gene. Germline CDR1 is SGHRS and CDR2 is YFSETQ. CDR3 length: 15 amino acids. The CDR3 sequence: CASSFGLAIYNEQFF. The CDR3 nucleotides are TGCGCCAGCAGCTTTGGACTAGCGATCTACAATGAGCAGTTCTTC.

The CDR3 loop reads CASSVEGTSRLETQYF. Here the CDR3 DNA reads TGTGCCAGCAGCGTAGAAGGGACTAGTCGGTTGGAGACCCAGTACTTC. This chain links TRBV9 with TRBJ2-5; 8 bases are a match to TRBD2. Trimming cost V 0 bases and J 5 bases; bases outside gene matches: 9. In germline, CDR1 is SGDLS, CDR2 YYNGEE. This CDR3 spans 16 amino acids. The whole variable domain, filled in from reference TRBV9 and TRBJ2-5, reads DSGVTQTPKHLITATGQRVTLRCSPRSGDLSVYWYQQSLDQGLQFLIQYYNGEERAKGNILERFSAQQFPDLHSELNLSSLELGDSALYFCASSVEGTSRLETQYFGPGTRLLVL.

To note about this clonotype: The germline gene is not matched at one end of the junction; a read error may be the cause. The chain uses TRBV5-1 and TRBJ2-1; 13 bases fit TRBD2. CDR3 size: 16 residues. Germline V CDR1 and CDR2: SGHRS, YFSETQ. The CDR3 region is CASSFGTSGNLDEQFF. CDR3 sequence (DNA): TGTGCCAGCAGCTTTGGGACTAGCGGGAATCTCGATGAGCAGTTCTTC.

The chain is built from TRBV27 and TRBJ1-1; D is uncertain. The V gene lost 6 bases and the J gene lost 5 bases, with 13 bases spanning the gap. The CDR3 covers 13 residues. The germline CDR1 and CDR2 sequences are MNHEY and SMNVEV (reference sequence). The CDR3 DNA is TGTGCCAGCAGCATAGGGCCGGGGACTGAAGCTTTCTTT. Its translation: CASSIGPGTEAFF.

Only a few counts were recorded for this clonotype. The junction does not match germline at one end; this may be a read error. V and J are TRBV29-1 and TRBJ2-1; 7 bases are a match to TRBD2. The CDR3 runs to 15 residues. Germline loops: CDR1 SQVTM, CDR2 ANQGSEA. CDR3 sequence (DNA): TGCGGCGTCCGGACTAGTGCCCACGGATGGGGTGAGCAGTTCTTC. Translating gives CGVRTSAHGWGEQFF.

This clonotype was seen a handful of times. J is TRBJ1-1 and V is TRBV4-3; D might be TRBD1 (5 bases). In germline, CDR1 is LGHNA, CDR2 YSLEER. V was shortened by 0 bases and J by 11 bases, with 13 bases between the two germline ends. The CDR3 covers 13 residues. The CDR3 reads CASSQDGAGYAFF. In DNA form, the CDR3 reads TGCGCCAGCAGCCAAGATGGGGCAGGGTACGCTTTCTTT.

This clonotype was observed a handful of times. The rearrangement joins TRBV24-1 to TRBJ1-1; 8 positions agree with TRBD1. Germline CDR1 is KGHDR and CDR2 is SFDVKD. The CDR3 runs to 15 residues. The V segment lost 5 bases and the J segment 0 bases; nucleotides outside the gene matches: 4. The CDR3 reads CATSATDRVNTEAFF. The CDR3 nucleotides are TGTGCCACCAGTGCTACGGACAGGGTGAACACTGAAGCTTTCTTT.

This clonotype has at least ten counts. The CDR3 spells CSVEGTGYEQYF. DNA for the CDR3: TGCAGCGTTGAGGGGACAGGCTACGAGCAGTACTTC. V is TRBV29-1 and J is TRBJ2-7; 8 nucleotides agree with TRBD1. With 3 bases clipped from V and 3 bases from J, the junction kept 1 base outside the gene matches. This CDR3 region has 12 residues. Germline CDR1 SQVTM, CDR2 ANQGSEA.

The chain is built from TRBV7-3 and TRBJ2-7; perhaps TRBD2 as D (6 bases). The CDR3 has 15 residues. Trimming removed 2 bases from V and 9 bases from J, with 20 bases in between. In germline, CDR1 is SGHTA, CDR2 FQGTGA. The CDR3 DNA reads as TGTGCCAGCAGCTTATTTTCCGGGACTCACGACGGGCAGTACTTC. This encodes CASSLFSGTHDGQYF.

The V and J genes are TRBV19 and TRBJ2-2; D may correspond to TRBD1 or TRBD2 (6 bases each). The CDR3 runs 14 residues. Germline loops: CDR1 LNHDA, CDR2 SQIVND (reference sequence). V was shortened by 10 bases and J by 7 bases, with 19 bases between the two germline ends. The CDR3 DNA sequence: TGTGCCACCTCGCCGCCGGGGGCACACGGGGAGCTGTTTTTT. Amino acids: CATSPPGAHGELFF.

V usage is TRBV7-3 and J usage is TRBJ1-4, with 11 bases identical to TRBD1. The germline V gene has CDR1 SGHTA and CDR2 FQGTGA. With V trimmed by 11 bases and J by 7 bases, 3 bases remained unmatched. CDR3 size: 12 residues. CDR3 coding DNA: TGTGCCGGGACAGGGGGTGGTGAAAAACTGTTTTTT. Translation: CAGTGGGEKLFF.

Written as DNA, the CDR3 is TGTGCCCCGGGACTAGCGGACCCCGAGCAGTTCTTC. Encoded protein: CAPGLADPEQFF. The chain links TRBV10-3 to TRBJ2-1; 11 bases agree with TRBD2. The CDR3 is 12 amino acids. J was trimmed by 10 bases and V by 11 bases; bases with no gene match: 7. Germline CDR1 is ENHRY and CDR2 is SYGVKD.

In nucleotides, the CDR3 is TGTGCCAGCAGTTTTTGTTCTCGATTCAACTACGAGCAGTACGTC. Protein: CASSFCSRFNYEQYV. The chain carries TRBV27 and TRBJ2-7; no firm D call. Looked up from germline, CDR1 is MNHEY and CDR2 is SMNVEV (reference sequence). Trimming took 3 bases from V and 3 from J, leaving 15 bases between them. The CDR3 contains 15 residues.

This clonotype has ten or more counts. The chain has TRBV12-3 or TRBV12-4 and TRBJ2-5, with D tentatively TRBD1 (6 bases). The CDR3 covers 12 residues. Between the trimmed V and J ends, which lost 8 bases and 4 bases, there was a span of 11 bases. DNA of the CDR3: TGTGCCAGCGTGGGGGCCGGAGAGACCCAGTACTTC. Amino acids: CASVGAGETQYF.

This clonotype was counted at least ten times. The chain recombines TRBV6-1 with TRBJ2-5; D remains ambiguous. The CDR3 is made up of 12 amino acids. Germline V gene sequence: CDR1 MNHNS, CDR2 SASEGT. V dropped 4 bases and J dropped 4 bases, with 7 bases sitting between them. The CDR3 nucleotides read TGTGCCAGCAGTGCCTCTGGAGAGACCCAGTACTTC. Its translation is CASSASGETQYF.

Turning to this clonotype: A much larger clonotype is one base distant, so this may be a read error. The genes are TRBV7-2 and TRBJ2-3; D ambiguous. CDR1 and CDR2 (germline): SGHTA, FQGNSA. Trimming stripped 2 bases from V and 6 bases from J, with 6 bases between. This CDR3 is 12 amino acids long. The CDR3 DNA sequence: TGTGCCAGCAGCTTATTAACTGATACGCAGTATTTT. Translated, it gives CASSLLTDTQYF.

As regards this clonotype: The CDR3 does not close with the conserved phenylalanine or tryptophan, likely indicating a read error. The rearrangement joins TRBV6-5 to TRBJ1-2, with TRBD1 identical over 8 bases. Losses at the gene ends were 6 bases for V and 7 bases for J; bases not matched to a gene: 7. This CDR3 contains 13 residues. Germline assignment: CDR1 MNHEY and CDR2 SVGAGI. The CDR3 DNA follows: TGTGCCAGCAGCCCTGGACAGGGAGCTGGCTACACCCTC. Translating it yields CASSPGQGAGYTL.